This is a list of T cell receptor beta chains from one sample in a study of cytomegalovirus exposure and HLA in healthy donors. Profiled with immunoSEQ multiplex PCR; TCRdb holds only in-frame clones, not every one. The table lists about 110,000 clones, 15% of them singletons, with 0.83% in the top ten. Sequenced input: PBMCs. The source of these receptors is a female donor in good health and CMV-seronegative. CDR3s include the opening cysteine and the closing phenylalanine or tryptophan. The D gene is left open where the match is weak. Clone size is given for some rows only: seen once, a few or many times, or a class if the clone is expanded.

CDR3 DNA: TGTGCCAGAAGGGAGGGGACTGAAGCTTTCTTT; CDR3 protein: CARREGTEAFF; J gene: TRBJ1-1; V gene: TRBV28; clone size: .; D gene: .
CDR3 DNA: TGTGCCAGTACCGTGACAGGGGCGACCTACGAGCAGTACTTC; CDR3 protein: CASTVTGATYEQYF; J gene: TRBJ2-7; V gene: TRBV19; clone size: .; D gene: TRBD1
CDR3 DNA: TGTGCCAGCAGCCCCAACAGGGTCGGTGAAAAACTGTTTTTT; CDR3 protein: CASSPNRVGEKLFF; J gene: TRBJ1-4; V gene: TRBV7-8; clone size: few; D gene: .
CDR3 DNA: TGTGCCAGCAGTGAAACAGGGTGGATGAACACTGAAGCTTTCTTT; CDR3 protein: CASSETGWMNTEAFF; J gene: TRBJ1-1; V gene: TRBV6-1; clone size: few; D gene: .
CDR3 DNA: TGTGCCAGCAGCCAGGGACAGGGAACCGGGGAGCTGTTTTTT; CDR3 protein: CASSQGQGTGELFF; J gene: TRBJ2-2; V gene: TRBV4-2; clone size: .; D gene: TRBD1
CDR3 DNA: TGCGCCAGCAGCCAAGGGGAGGGGCTCGGGAATCAGCCCCAGCATTTT; CDR3 protein: CASSQGEGLGNQPQHF; J gene: TRBJ1-5; V gene: TRBV4-1; clone size: medium-sized; D gene: .
CDR3 DNA: TGTGCCAGCAGCTTAGTAACAGGGTCAACCTACGAGCAGTACTTC; CDR3 protein: CASSLVTGSTYEQYF; J gene: TRBJ2-7; V gene: TRBV7-6; clone size: .; D gene: .
CDR3 DNA: TGTGCCGTCGGAGGGACGGGACTCTACGAGCAGTACTTC; CDR3 protein: CAVGGTGLYEQYF; J gene: TRBJ2-7; V gene: TRBV6-5; clone size: few; D gene: .
CDR3 DNA: TGTGCCAGCAGCTTGGCCCTGGGGGGTGGGACCCAGTACTTC; CDR3 protein: CASSLALGGGTQYF; J gene: TRBJ2-5; V gene: TRBV5-4; clone size: few; D gene: .
CDR3 DNA: TGCAGCGTTGAAAAAGGAACAGGGACGGATACGCAGTATTTT; CDR3 protein: CSVEKGTGTDTQYF; J gene: TRBJ2-3; V gene: TRBV29-1; clone size: .; D gene: .
CDR3 DNA: TGTGCCTGGAGTCTGGATAGCGGGCTTATGGATGAGCAGTTCTTC; CDR3 protein: CAWSLDSGLMDEQFF; J gene: TRBJ2-1; V gene: TRBV30; clone size: .; D gene: TRBD2
CDR3 DNA: TGTGCCAGTAGTCTAGGGGCTACGGAGCAGTACTTC; CDR3 protein: CASSLGATEQYF; J gene: TRBJ2-7; V gene: TRBV19; clone size: few; D gene: .
CDR3 DNA: TGTGCCAGCAGCCCACCCGCTGGACAGTACACTGAAGCTTTCTTT; CDR3 protein: CASSPPAGQYTEAFF; J gene: TRBJ1-1; V gene: TRBV6-5; clone size: .; D gene: .
CDR3 DNA: TGTGCCAGCAGCCCCCCTGGAGGAGGGCGGAAGACCCAGTACTTC; CDR3 protein: CASSPPGGGRKTQYF; J gene: TRBJ2-5; V gene: TRBV7-8; clone size: few; D gene: .
CDR3 DNA: TGTGCCAGTAGTATCCTTCCTGGAGATCCCAAGACCCAGTACTTC; CDR3 protein: CASSILPGDPKTQYF; J gene: TRBJ2-5; V gene: TRBV19; clone size: .; D gene: .
CDR3 DNA: TGTGCCAGCAGCTCCGCGGGCTCCTACAATGAGCAGTTCTTC; CDR3 protein: CASSSAGSYNEQFF; J gene: TRBJ2-1; V gene: TRBV7-6; clone size: .; D gene: .
CDR3 DNA: TGCAGCGGAACCGGGACTACCTCCTACAATGAGCAGTTCTTC; CDR3 protein: CSGTGTTSYNEQFF; J gene: TRBJ2-1; V gene: TRBV29-1; clone size: few; D gene: TRBD2
CDR3 DNA: TGTGCCAGCAGCCAAGGCAGTCTCGATCAGCCCCAGCATTTT; CDR3 protein: CASSQGSLDQPQHF; J gene: TRBJ1-5; V gene: TRBV14; clone size: .; D gene: .
CDR3 DNA: TGTGCCAGCAGCGGCCCAGGGGCAACCGGGGAGCTGTTTTTT; CDR3 protein: CASSGPGATGELFF; J gene: TRBJ2-2; V gene: TRBV11-2; clone size: .; D gene: .
CDR3 DNA: TGTGCCATAGCTCCCTACACCGGGGAGCTGTTTTTT; CDR3 protein: CAIAPYTGELFF; J gene: TRBJ2-2; V gene: TRBV6-1; clone size: few; D gene: .
CDR3 DNA: TGTGCCAGCTCTCAATCCAGGGGGAGCACTGAAGCTTTCTTT; CDR3 protein: CASSQSRGSTEAFF; J gene: TRBJ1-1; V gene: TRBV18; clone size: few; D gene: TRBD1
CDR3 DNA: TGTGCCAGCAGCCCGCCGGGACTAGCGTCCGGGGAGCTGTTTTTT; CDR3 protein: CASSPPGLASGELFF; J gene: TRBJ2-2; V gene: TRBV7-2; clone size: .; D gene: TRBD2
CDR3 DNA: TGTGCCAGCACCCGGGGGGGACGCCCAGATACGCAGTATTTT; CDR3 protein: CASTRGGRPDTQYF; J gene: TRBJ2-3; V gene: TRBV27; clone size: .; D gene: TRBD2
CDR3 DNA: TGTGCCAGCAGCTTGGTACAGGGGAACTATGGCTACACCTTC; CDR3 protein: CASSLVQGNYGYTF; J gene: TRBJ1-2; V gene: TRBV5-4; clone size: .; D gene: TRBD1
CDR3 DNA: TGTGCCTGGATGGCGGAATACGAGCAGTACTTC; CDR3 protein: CAWMAEYEQYF; J gene: TRBJ2-7; V gene: TRBV30; clone size: .; D gene: .
CDR3 DNA: TGTGCCAGCGCCGGGACTAAAGGTTACAATGAGCAGTTCTTC; CDR3 protein: CASAGTKGYNEQFF; J gene: TRBJ2-1; V gene: TRBV2; clone size: few; D gene: TRBD2
CDR3 DNA: TGTGCCAGCAATTTCCTCCCGGGACTCGGCACAGATACGCAGTATTTT; CDR3 protein: CASNFLPGLGTDTQYF; J gene: TRBJ2-3; V gene: TRBV28; clone size: .; D gene: .
CDR3 DNA: TGTGCCAGCAGCTTAGTCCGGGGCGAGCAGTACTTC; CDR3 protein: CASSLVRGEQYF; J gene: TRBJ2-7; V gene: TRBV7-2; clone size: .; D gene: .
CDR3 DNA: TGTGCCAGCAGCCCCCCTGGGCTAGCGGGGGGAAATGAGCAGTTCTTC; CDR3 protein: CASSPPGLAGGNEQFF; J gene: TRBJ2-1; V gene: TRBV9; clone size: .; D gene: TRBD2
CDR3 DNA: TGTGCCAGCAGCTTAGTCCAGGACTCTAGCACAGATACGCAGTATTTT; CDR3 protein: CASSLVQDSSTDTQYF; J gene: TRBJ2-3; V gene: TRBV7-2; clone size: .; D gene: .
CDR3 DNA: TGTGCCAGCAGGTTTGGGACAGGGGGCAGTCATGAAAAACTGTTTTTT; CDR3 protein: CASRFGTGGSHEKLFF; J gene: TRBJ1-4; V gene: TRBV19; clone size: few; D gene: TRBD1
CDR3 DNA: TGCAGCGCCTTCATCTCAGGGGTATCTGGCGGAAATTACAATGAGCAGTTCTTC; CDR3 protein: CSAFISGVSGGNYNEQFF; J gene: TRBJ2-1; V gene: TRBV29-1; clone size: .; D gene: .
CDR3 DNA: TGTGCCAGCAGCTTCGGGACAGGGGATCAGCCCCAGCATTTT; CDR3 protein: CASSFGTGDQPQHF; J gene: TRBJ1-5; V gene: TRBV5-4; clone size: .; D gene: TRBD1
CDR3 DNA: TGTGCCAGCAGTGATATGTCCGGGCCCGGGGCCCAGCATTTT; CDR3 protein: CASSDMSGPGAQHF; J gene: TRBJ1-5; V gene: TRBV2; clone size: few; D gene: .
CDR3 DNA: TGCGCCAGCAGCCAGGGGGGGCTAACCTACGAGCAGTACTTC; CDR3 protein: CASSQGGLTYEQYF; J gene: TRBJ2-7; V gene: TRBV4-3; clone size: .; D gene: .
CDR3 DNA: TGCGCCAGCAGCCAAGACCGTAGCGGGAGCGGCACCGGGGAGCTGTTTTTT; CDR3 protein: CASSQDRSGSGTGELFF; J gene: TRBJ2-2; V gene: TRBV4-3; clone size: .; D gene: TRBD2
CDR3 DNA: TGTGCCACCAGCAGAGAGGGACAGGTGGGGGAAAAACTGTTTTTT; CDR3 protein: CATSREGQVGEKLFF; J gene: TRBJ1-4; V gene: TRBV15; clone size: .; D gene: TRBD1
CDR3 DNA: TGTGCCAGCTCACAGAAACTTTACAATGAGCAGTTCTTC; CDR3 protein: CASSQKLYNEQFF; J gene: TRBJ2-1; V gene: TRBV18; clone size: .; D gene: .
CDR3 DNA: TGTGCCACCAGCAGGGACATCTCCTACGAGCAGTACTTC; CDR3 protein: CATSRDISYEQYF; J gene: TRBJ2-7; V gene: TRBV15; clone size: .; D gene: .
CDR3 DNA: TGCGCCAGCAGTCTAGTAGGGGGTGACAGGGGAGGAAGCAATCAGCCCCAGCATTTT; CDR3 protein: CASSLVGGDRGGSNQPQHF; J gene: TRBJ1-5; V gene: TRBV23-1; clone size: few; D gene: TRBD1
CDR3 DNA: TGTGCCAGCAGCACAGGGGGGAACACCGGGGAGCTGTTTTTT; CDR3 protein: CASSTGGNTGELFF; J gene: TRBJ2-2; V gene: TRBV9; clone size: .; D gene: TRBD1
CDR3 DNA: TGTGCCAGCAGCCAAGATCGGCGGGATGGTAGAGAGACCCAGTACTTC; CDR3 protein: CASSQDRRDGRETQYF; J gene: TRBJ2-5; V gene: TRBV4-2; clone size: .; D gene: .
CDR3 DNA: TGTGCCAGCACGGGACAGCATAATTCACCCCTCCACTTT; CDR3 protein: CASTGQHNSPLHF; J gene: TRBJ1-6; V gene: TRBV2; clone size: .; D gene: TRBD1
CDR3 DNA: TGTGCCAGCAGCCAAGGCAGGGTGCTGGGAGAGCAGTACTTC; CDR3 protein: CASSQGRVLGEQYF; J gene: TRBJ2-7; V gene: TRBV14; clone size: few; D gene: .
CDR3 DNA: TGCGCCAGCAGCCAAGATCGAGACCGGGACTACGAGCAGTACTTC; CDR3 protein: CASSQDRDRDYEQYF; J gene: TRBJ2-7; V gene: TRBV4-3; clone size: .; D gene: .
CDR3 DNA: TGTGCCAGCAGCGCCCTTCGGGACAGCAATTCACCCCTCCACTTT; CDR3 protein: CASSALRDSNSPLHF; J gene: TRBJ1-6; V gene: TRBV9; clone size: .; D gene: TRBD1
CDR3 DNA: TGTGCCAGCTCACCACGTGGACAGGCAATGCCCTACGAGCAGTACTTC; CDR3 protein: CASSPRGQAMPYEQYF; J gene: TRBJ2-7; V gene: TRBV18; clone size: .; D gene: TRBD1
CDR3 DNA: TGCACCTCGCTCCCGGGGGGGCCAGAGCTGTTTTTT; CDR3 protein: CTSLPGGPELFF; J gene: TRBJ2-2; V gene: TRBV29-1; clone size: few; D gene: TRBD2
CDR3 DNA: TGTGCCTGGGAAGCGGGTCCCGGGGAGACCCAGTACTTC; CDR3 protein: CAWEAGPGETQYF; J gene: TRBJ2-5; V gene: TRBV30; clone size: few; D gene: .
CDR3 DNA: TGTGCCAGCAGCTTGGGCCTTGAGGCGGGAGGGCCCTATGAGCAGTTCTTC; CDR3 protein: CASSLGLEAGGPYEQFF; J gene: TRBJ2-1; V gene: TRBV5-6; clone size: .; D gene: TRBD2